Shown below are 3 T cell receptor beta chains from a single sample sequenced in a study of shared clonotypes between healthy human individuals (dated by TCRdb to the early 2020s). Receptor libraries were prepared by the immunoSEQ multiplex PCR assay. Not all clones reach the TCRdb copy of this immuneACCESS table, which keeps in-frame sequences only. Checked studies attribute under half of the gap to unresolved V genes and leave the rest unexplained. For this sample there are some 530,000 clones; over 70% appear just once. The top ten hold roughly 13% of the sample. Sequences were obtained from PBMCs. The origin of the receptors is a woman in her forties in good health. Some clones in this sample may be carry-over from other donors' samples.

A word on this clone: With only one base between it and a far larger clone, this is likely a read error. Other DNA sequences of this sample code for an identical CDR3. The gene calls are TRBV29-1 and TRBJ1-2; 7 positions agree with TRBD1. The CDR3 runs to 13 residues. Germline CDR1 reads SQVTM; CDR2 reads ANQGSEA. CDR3 amino acids: CSAGTDFNYGYTF. The DNA for the CDR3 is TGTAGCGCCGGGACAGATTTTAACTATGGCTACACCTTC.

As regards this clone: A far larger clone differs by one base, so this is likely a read error. This chain joins TRBV6-1 and TRBJ1-1; perhaps TRBD1 as D (5 bases). Germline V CDR1 and CDR2: MNHNS, SASEGT. The CDR3 has 14 residues. This chain's CDR3 is CASGELPGSGEAFF. CDR3 nucleotide sequence: TGTGCCAGCGGTGAACTTCCAGGGAGCGGTGAAGCTTTCTTT.

Comments on this clone: A far larger clone is just one base off, so this is likely a read error. The gene calls are TRBV25-1 and TRBJ2-1; possible D gene TRBD2, 5 bases. V was shortened by 8 bases and J by 4 bases, with 15 bases between the two germline ends. CDR3 length: 14 residues. Germline V gene lookup returns CDR1 MGHDK and CDR2 SYGVNS. In DNA, the CDR3 is TGTGCCAGCGTAGTGGGAGTGAGTTACAATGAGCAGTTCTTC. This sequence encodes CASVVGVSYNEQFF.